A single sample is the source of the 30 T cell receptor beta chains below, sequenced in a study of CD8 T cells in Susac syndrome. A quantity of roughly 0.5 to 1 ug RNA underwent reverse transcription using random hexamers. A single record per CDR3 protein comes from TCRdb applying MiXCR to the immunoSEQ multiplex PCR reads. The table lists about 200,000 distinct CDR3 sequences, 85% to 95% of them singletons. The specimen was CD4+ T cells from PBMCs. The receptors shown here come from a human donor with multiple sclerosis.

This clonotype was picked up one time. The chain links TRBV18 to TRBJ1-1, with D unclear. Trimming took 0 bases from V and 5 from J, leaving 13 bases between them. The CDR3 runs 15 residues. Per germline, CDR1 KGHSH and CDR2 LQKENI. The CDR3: CASSPPSGPGTEAFF. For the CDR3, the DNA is TGTGCCAGCTCACCACCGTCCGGCCCGGGGACTGAAGCTTTCTTT.

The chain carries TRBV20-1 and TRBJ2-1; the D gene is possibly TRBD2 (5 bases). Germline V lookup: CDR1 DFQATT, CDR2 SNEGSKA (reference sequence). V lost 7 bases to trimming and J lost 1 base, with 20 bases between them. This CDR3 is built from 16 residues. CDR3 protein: CSVVKAGGTSYNEQFF. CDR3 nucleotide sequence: TGCAGTGTTGTAAAGGCGGGCGGAACGTCCTACAATGAGCAGTTCTTC.

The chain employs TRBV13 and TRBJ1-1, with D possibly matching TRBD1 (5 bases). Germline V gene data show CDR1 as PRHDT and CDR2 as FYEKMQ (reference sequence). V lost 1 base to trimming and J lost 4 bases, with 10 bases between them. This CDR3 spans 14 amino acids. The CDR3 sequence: CASSLAGRSTEAFF. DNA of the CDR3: TGTGCCAGCAGCTTAGCAGGGAGGAGCACTGAAGCTTTCTTT.

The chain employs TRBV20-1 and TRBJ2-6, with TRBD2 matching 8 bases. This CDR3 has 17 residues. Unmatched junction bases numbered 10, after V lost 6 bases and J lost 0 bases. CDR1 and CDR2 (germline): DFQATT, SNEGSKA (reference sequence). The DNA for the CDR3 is TGCAGTGCCACCTCAGCGGGGGCCAGCTCTGGGGCCAACGTCCTGACTTTC. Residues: CSATSAGASSGANVLTF.

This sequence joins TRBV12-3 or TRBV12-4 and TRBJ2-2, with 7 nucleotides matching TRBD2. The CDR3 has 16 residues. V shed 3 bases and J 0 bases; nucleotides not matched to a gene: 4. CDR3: CASSLGRGANTGELFF. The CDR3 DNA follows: TGTGCCAGCAGTTTGGGTCGGGGGGCGAACACCGGGGAGCTGTTTTTT.

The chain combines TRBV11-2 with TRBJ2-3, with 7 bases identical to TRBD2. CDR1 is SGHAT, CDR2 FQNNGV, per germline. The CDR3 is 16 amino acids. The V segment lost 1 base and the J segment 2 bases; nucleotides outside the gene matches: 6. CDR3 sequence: CASSLVPAGNTDTQYF. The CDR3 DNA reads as TGTGCCAGCAGCTTAGTACCAGCGGGAAACACAGATACGCAGTATTTT.

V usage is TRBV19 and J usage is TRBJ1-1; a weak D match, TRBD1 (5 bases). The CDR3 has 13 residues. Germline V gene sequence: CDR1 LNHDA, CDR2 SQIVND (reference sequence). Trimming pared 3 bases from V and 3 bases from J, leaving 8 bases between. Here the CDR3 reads CASSIRGDTEAFF. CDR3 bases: TGTGCCAGTAGTATTCGGGGGGACACTGAAGCTTTCTTT.

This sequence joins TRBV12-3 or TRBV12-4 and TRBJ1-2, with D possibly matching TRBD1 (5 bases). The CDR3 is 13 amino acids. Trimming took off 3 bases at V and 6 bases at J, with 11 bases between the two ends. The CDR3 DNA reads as TGTGCCAGCAGTTTTCTGCAGGGTAATGGCTACACCTTC. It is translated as CASSFLQGNGYTF.

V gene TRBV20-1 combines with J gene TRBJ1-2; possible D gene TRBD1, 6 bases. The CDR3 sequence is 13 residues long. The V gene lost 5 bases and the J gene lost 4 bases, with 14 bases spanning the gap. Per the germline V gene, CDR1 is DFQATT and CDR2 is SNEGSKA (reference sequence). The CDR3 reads CSALVDRSYGYTF. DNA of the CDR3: TGCAGTGCTCTCGTCGACAGGAGCTATGGCTACACCTTC.

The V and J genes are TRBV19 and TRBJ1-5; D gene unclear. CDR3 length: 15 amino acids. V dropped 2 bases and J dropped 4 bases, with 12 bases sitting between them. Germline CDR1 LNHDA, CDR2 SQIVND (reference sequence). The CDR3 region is CASSIKTARNQPQHF. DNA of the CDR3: TGTGCCAGTAGTATAAAGACGGCTCGTAATCAGCCCCAGCATTTT.

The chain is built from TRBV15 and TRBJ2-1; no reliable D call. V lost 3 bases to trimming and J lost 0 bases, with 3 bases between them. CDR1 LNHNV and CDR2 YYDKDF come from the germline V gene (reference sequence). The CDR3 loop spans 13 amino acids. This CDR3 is CATSRGSYNEQFF. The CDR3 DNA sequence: TGTGCCACCAGCAGGGGCTCCTACAATGAGCAGTTCTTC.

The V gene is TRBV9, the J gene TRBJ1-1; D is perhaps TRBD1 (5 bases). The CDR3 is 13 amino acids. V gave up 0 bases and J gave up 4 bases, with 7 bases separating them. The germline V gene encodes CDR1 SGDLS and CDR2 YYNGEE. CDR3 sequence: CASSVERGTEAFF. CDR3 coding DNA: TGTGCCAGCAGCGTAGAGAGGGGCACTGAAGCTTTCTTT.

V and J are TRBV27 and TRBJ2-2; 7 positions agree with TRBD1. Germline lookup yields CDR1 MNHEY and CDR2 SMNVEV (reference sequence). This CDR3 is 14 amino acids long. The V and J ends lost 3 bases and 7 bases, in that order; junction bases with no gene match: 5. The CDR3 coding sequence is TGTGCCAGCAGTTTGATGACAGGGATCGGGGAGCTGTTTTTT. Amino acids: CASSLMTGIGELFF.

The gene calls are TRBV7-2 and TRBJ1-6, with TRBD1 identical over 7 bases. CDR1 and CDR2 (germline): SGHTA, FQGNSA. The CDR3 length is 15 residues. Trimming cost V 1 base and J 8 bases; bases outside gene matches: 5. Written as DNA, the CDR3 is TGTGCCAGCAGCTTAGAGGCAGGGGGGGATTCACCCCTCCACTTT. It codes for CASSLEAGGDSPLHF.

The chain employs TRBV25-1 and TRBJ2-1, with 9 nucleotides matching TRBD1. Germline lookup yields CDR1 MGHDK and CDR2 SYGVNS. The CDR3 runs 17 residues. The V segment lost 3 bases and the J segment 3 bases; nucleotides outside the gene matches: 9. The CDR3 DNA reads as TGTGCCAGCAGTGACACAGGGGGGACAGGGTTCTACAATGAGCAGTTCTTC. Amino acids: CASSDTGGTGFYNEQFF.

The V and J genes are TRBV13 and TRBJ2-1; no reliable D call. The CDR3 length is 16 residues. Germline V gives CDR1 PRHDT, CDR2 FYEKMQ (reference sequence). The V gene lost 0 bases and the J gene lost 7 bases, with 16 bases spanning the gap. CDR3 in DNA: TGTGCCAGCAGCTTAGGTGGTCTCGCTCAAGGGAATGAGCAGTTCTTC. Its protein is CASSLGGLAQGNEQFF.

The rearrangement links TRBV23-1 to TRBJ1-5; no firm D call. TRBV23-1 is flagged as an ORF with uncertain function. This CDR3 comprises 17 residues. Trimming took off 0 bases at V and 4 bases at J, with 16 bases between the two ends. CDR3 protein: CASSQSMMRGSNQPQHF. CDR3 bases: TGCGCCAGCAGTCAATCTATGATGCGGGGTAGTAATCAGCCCCAGCATTTT.

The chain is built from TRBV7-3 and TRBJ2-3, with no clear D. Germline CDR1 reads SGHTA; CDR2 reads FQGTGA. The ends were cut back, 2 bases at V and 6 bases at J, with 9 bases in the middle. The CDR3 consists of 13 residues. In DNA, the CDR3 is TGTGCCAGCAGCTTAGAACGGATTGATACGCAGTATTTT. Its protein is CASSLERIDTQYF. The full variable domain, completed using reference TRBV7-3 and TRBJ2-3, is GAGVSQTPSNKVTEKGKYVELRCDPISGHTALYWYRQSLGQGPEFLIYFQGTGAADDSGLPNDRFFAVRPEGSVSTLKIQRTERGDSAVYLCASSLERIDTQYFGPGTRLTVL.

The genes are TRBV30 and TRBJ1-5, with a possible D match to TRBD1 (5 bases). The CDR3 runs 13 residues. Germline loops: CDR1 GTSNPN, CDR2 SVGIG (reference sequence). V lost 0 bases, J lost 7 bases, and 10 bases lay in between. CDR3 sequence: CAWSVPGIQPQHF. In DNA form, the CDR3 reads TGTGCCTGGAGTGTACCAGGGATCCAGCCCCAGCATTTT.

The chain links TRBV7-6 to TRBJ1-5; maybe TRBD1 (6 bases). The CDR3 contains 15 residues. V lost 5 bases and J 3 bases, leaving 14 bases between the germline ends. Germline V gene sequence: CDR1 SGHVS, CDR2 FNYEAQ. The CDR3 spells CASSVQQGLNQPQHF. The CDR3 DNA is TGTGCCAGCAGCGTACAACAGGGCCTCAATCAGCCCCAGCATTTT.

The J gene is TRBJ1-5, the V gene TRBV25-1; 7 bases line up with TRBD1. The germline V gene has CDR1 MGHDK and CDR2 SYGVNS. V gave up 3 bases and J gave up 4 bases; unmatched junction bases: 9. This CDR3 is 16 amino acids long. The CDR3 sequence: CASSEAGTALNQPQHF. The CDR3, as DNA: TGTGCCAGCAGTGAGGCCGGGACAGCTCTTAATCAGCCCCAGCATTTT.

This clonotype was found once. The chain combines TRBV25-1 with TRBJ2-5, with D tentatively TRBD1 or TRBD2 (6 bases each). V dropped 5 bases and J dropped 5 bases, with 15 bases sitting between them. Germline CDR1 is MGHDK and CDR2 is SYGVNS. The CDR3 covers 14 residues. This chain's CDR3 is CASSLLGGQETQYF. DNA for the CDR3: TGTGCCAGCAGTCTCCTTGGGGGGCAGGAGACCCAGTACTTC.

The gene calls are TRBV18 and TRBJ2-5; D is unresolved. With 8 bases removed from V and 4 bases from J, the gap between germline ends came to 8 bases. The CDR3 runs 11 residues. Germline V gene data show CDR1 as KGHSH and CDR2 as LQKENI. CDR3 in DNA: TGTGCCAGCCAGGAAAGAGAGACCCAGTACTTC. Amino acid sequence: CASQERETQYF.

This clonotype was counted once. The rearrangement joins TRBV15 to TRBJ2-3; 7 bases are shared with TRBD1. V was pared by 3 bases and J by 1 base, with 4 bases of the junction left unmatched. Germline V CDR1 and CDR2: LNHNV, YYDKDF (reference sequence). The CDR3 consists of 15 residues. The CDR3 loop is CATSRATGGTDTQYF. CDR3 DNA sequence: TGTGCCACCAGCAGGGCTACAGGGGGCACAGATACGCAGTATTTT.

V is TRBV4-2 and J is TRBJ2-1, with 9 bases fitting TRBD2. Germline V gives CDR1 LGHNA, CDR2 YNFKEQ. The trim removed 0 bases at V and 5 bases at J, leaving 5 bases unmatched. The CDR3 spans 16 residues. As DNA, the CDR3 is TGTGCCAGCAGCCAAGACCTCAGCGGGGGGCACAATGAGCAGTTCTTC. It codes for CASSQDLSGGHNEQFF.

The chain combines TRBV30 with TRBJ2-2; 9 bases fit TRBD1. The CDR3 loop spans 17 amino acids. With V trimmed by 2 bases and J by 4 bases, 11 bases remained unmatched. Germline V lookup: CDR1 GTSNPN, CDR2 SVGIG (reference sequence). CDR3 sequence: CAWSLPRGQGFTGELFF. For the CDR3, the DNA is TGTGCCTGGAGTCTCCCAAGGGGACAGGGTTTCACCGGGGAGCTGTTTTTT. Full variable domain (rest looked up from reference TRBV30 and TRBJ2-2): SQTIHQWPATLVQPVGSPLSLECTVEGTSNPNLYWYRQAAGRGLQLLFYSVGIGQISSEVPQNLSASRPQDRQFILSSKKLLLSDSGFYLCAWSLPRGQGFTGELFFGEGSRLTVL.

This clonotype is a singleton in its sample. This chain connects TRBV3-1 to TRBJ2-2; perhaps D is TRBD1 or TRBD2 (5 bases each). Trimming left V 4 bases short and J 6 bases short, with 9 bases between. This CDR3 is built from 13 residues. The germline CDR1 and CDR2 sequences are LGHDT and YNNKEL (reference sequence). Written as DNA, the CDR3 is TGTGCCAGCAGCCGACGGGACCCCGGGGAGCTGTTTTTT. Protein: CASSRRDPGELFF.

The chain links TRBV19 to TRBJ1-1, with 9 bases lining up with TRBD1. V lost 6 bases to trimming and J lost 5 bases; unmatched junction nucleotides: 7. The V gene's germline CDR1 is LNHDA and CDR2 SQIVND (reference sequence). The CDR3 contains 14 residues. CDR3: CASSRQGVGTEAFF. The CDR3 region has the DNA TGTGCCAGTAGCAGACAGGGGGTTGGGACTGAAGCTTTCTTT.

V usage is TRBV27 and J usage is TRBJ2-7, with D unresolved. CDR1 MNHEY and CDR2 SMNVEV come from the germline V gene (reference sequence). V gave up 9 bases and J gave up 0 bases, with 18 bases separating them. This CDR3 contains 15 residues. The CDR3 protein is CARRLSHGDSYEQYV. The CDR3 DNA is TGTGCCAGACGGTTATCTCATGGGGACTCCTACGAGCAGTACGTC.

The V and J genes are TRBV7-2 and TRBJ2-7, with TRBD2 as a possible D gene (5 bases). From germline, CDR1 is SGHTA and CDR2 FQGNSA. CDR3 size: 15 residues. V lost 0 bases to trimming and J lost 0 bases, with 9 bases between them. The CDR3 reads CASSLATGSSYEQYF. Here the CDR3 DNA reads TGTGCCAGCAGCTTAGCTACGGGGAGCTCCTACGAGCAGTACTTC.